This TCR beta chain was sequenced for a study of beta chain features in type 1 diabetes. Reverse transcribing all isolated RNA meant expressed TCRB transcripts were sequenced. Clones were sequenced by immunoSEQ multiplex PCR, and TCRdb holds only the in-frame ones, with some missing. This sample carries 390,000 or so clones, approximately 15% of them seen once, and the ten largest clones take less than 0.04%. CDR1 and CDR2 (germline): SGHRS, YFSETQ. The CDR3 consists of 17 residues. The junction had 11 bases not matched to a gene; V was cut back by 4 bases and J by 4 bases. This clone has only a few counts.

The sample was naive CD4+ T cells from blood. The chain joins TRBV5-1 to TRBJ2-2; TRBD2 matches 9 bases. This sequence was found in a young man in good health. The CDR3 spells CASSLAGQTHITGELFF. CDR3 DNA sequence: TGCGCCAGCAGCCTAGCGGGGCAAACTCACATCACCGGGGAGCTGTTTTTT. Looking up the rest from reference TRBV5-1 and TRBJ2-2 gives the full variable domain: KAGVTQTPRYLIKTRGQQVTLSCSPISGHRSVSWYQQTPGQGLQFLFEYFSETQRNKGNFPGRFSGRQFSNSRSEMNVSTLELGDSALYLCASSLAGQTHITGELFFGEGSRLTVL.